These 21 T cell receptor beta chains originate from one sample sequenced in a study of CD8 T cells in Susac syndrome. Reverse transcription of about 0.5 to 1 ug RNA was carried out with random hexamers. TCRdb reprocessed the immunoSEQ multiplex PCR reads via MiXCR and lists one record per CDR3 protein. The table records almost 450,000 distinct CDR3 sequences, more than 80% of them present only once. The specimen was CD8+ T cells from PBMCs. The receptors come from a human donor with multiple sclerosis.

The rearrangement joins TRBV6-5 to TRBJ2-3; the D is unclear. Per the germline V gene, CDR1 is MNHEY and CDR2 is SVGAGI. V was shortened by 2 bases and J by 3 bases, with 6 bases between the two germline ends. The CDR3 consists of 13 residues. CDR3 loop: CASSYVGTDTQYF. For the CDR3, the DNA is TGTGCCAGCAGTTACGTCGGTACAGATACGCAGTATTTT.

Details on this clonotype: The final CDR3 position lacks the conserved phenylalanine or tryptophan, pointing to a likely read error. V usage is TRBV6-2 or TRBV6-3 and J usage is TRBJ2-7; TRBD2 might be the D (6 bases). With 4 bases removed from V and 0 bases from J, the gap between germline ends came to 13 bases. This CDR3 comprises 15 residues. Germline values: CDR1 MNHEY, CDR2 SVGEGT. The CDR3 DNA reads as TGTGCCAGCAGTTCTTTGGGGGAGGCCTCCTACGAGCAGTACCTC. It codes for CASSSLGEASYEQYL.

V is TRBV9 and J is TRBJ2-1; D is perhaps TRBD1 or TRBD2 (5 bases each). V was cut by 4 bases and J by 4 bases, with 18 bases left in between. Germline CDR1 reads SGDLS; CDR2 reads YYNGEE. There are 16 residues in the CDR3. The CDR3 is CASSSPGTSYYNEQFF. CDR3 in DNA: TGTGCCAGCAGCTCCCCCGGGACCTCCTATTACAATGAGCAGTTCTTC.

This chain links TRBV20-1 with TRBJ2-7; D possibly uses TRBD1 or TRBD2 (5 bases each). Trimming stripped 7 bases from V and 2 bases from J, with 24 bases between. From germline, CDR1 is DFQATT and CDR2 SNEGSKA (reference sequence). This CDR3 has 16 residues. CDR3: CSVLGPSRKGPYEQYF. The CDR3 region has the DNA TGCAGTGTTCTGGGCCCTAGCCGCAAGGGGCCCTACGAGCAGTACTTC.

J is TRBJ2-7 and V is TRBV3-1, with a possible D match to TRBD2 (6 bases). Deletions cut 1 base from V and 5 bases from J, with 12 bases between. The CDR3 runs to 14 residues. Germline assignment: CDR1 LGHDT and CDR2 YNNKEL (reference sequence). CDR3: CASSQAGGGHEQYF. The CDR3 DNA reads as TGTGCCAGCAGCCAAGCCGGGGGTGGCCACGAGCAGTACTTC.

The rearrangement joins TRBV11-2 to TRBJ2-7; no firm D call. V lost 1 base and J lost 6, with 10 bases in between. The germline gives CDR1 SGHAT, CDR2 FQNNGV. This CDR3 is built from 13 residues. The CDR3: CASSLGPSFEQYF. CDR3 nucleotide sequence: TGTGCCAGCAGCTTAGGCCCCAGTTTCGAGCAGTACTTC. Full variable domain (remainder filled in from reference TRBV11-2 and TRBJ2-7): EAGVAQSPRYKIIEKRQSVAFWCNPISGHATLYWYQQILGQGPKLLIQFQNNGVVDDSQLPKDRFSAERLKGVDSTLKIQPAKLEDSAVYLCASSLGPSFEQYFGPGTRLTVT.

The rearrangement links TRBV27 to TRBJ2-5; 9 bases line up with TRBD2. The CDR3 spans 18 residues. Trimming removed 0 bases from V and 2 bases from J; junction bases left unmatched: 10. The V gene's germline CDR1 is MNHEY and CDR2 SMNVEV (reference sequence). CDR3 loop: CASSLSGTSGPYQETQYF. The DNA of the CDR3 is TGTGCCAGCAGTTTATCGGGAACTAGCGGGCCGTATCAAGAGACCCAGTACTTC.

A few counts support this clonotype. V usage is TRBV12-2 and J usage is TRBJ2-1; the table's D call TRBD2 went unverified against the DNA. TRBV12-2 is listed as a pseudogene. This CDR3 comprises 15 residues. The CDR3 region is CASRLARDWKNEQFF. In DNA form, the CDR3 reads TGTGCAAGTCGCTTAGCCAGGGACTGGAAAAATGAGCAGTTCTTC.

The V and J genes are TRBV19 and TRBJ2-7, with 10 positions matching TRBD2. The V and J ends lost 8 bases and 2 bases, in that order; junction bases with no gene match: 18. The germline gives CDR1 LNHDA, CDR2 SQIVND (reference sequence). This CDR3 spans 18 amino acids. The CDR3 region has the DNA TGTGCCAGTGCCAAGGGTCTAGCGGGAGAAGGCGACCCCTACGAGCAGTACTTC. As protein: CASAKGLAGEGDPYEQYF.

The V and J genes are TRBV30 and TRBJ1-1; 7 bases map to TRBD1. V gave up 7 bases and J gave up 1 base; unmatched junction bases: 3. This CDR3 region has 12 residues. Germline CDR1 is GTSNPN and CDR2 is SVGIG (reference sequence). The chain's CDR3 is CASWTGNTEAFF. The CDR3 DNA is TGTGCCTCGTGGACAGGGAACACTGAAGCTTTCTTT.

The chain recombines TRBV27 with TRBJ2-7, with D possibly TRBD2 on 7 matching bases. V was shortened by 3 bases and J by 5 bases, with 17 bases between the two germline ends. Germline assignment: CDR1 MNHEY and CDR2 SMNVEV (reference sequence). The length of the CDR3 is 15 residues. DNA for the CDR3: TGTGCCAGCAGTTTTCGGTACGGGGGGCTCAACGAGCAGTACTTC. It encodes CASSFRYGGLNEQYF.

The sample holds one count of this clonotype. The chain joins TRBV4-1 to TRBJ2-4, with D perhaps being TRBD1 or TRBD2 (5 bases each). Germline CDR1 reads MGHRA; CDR2 reads YSYEKL. Deletions cut 5 bases from V and 0 bases from J, with 14 bases between. The CDR3 runs to 16 residues. CDR3 nucleotide sequence: TGCGCCAGCAGCTCACGGGACGGTCTAGCCAAAAACATTCAGTACTTC. Amino acids: CASSSRDGLAKNIQYF.

The chain carries TRBV4-1 and TRBJ1-1; 7 bases match TRBD1. This CDR3 is built from 17 residues. The V and J ends lost 0 bases and 3 bases, in that order; junction bases with no gene match: 10. In germline, CDR1 is MGHRA, CDR2 YSYEKL. In DNA form, the CDR3 reads TGCGCCAGCAGCCAAGAACCCCCGCCGACAGGGTACACTGAAGCTTTCTTT. The encoded protein is CASSQEPPPTGYTEAFF.

For the CDR3, the DNA is TGTGCCAGCAGCGATACAGGGGTCGGCACTGAAGCTTTCTTT. It specifies CASSDTGVGTEAFF. J is TRBJ1-1 and V is TRBV2, with TRBD1 matching over 7 bases. The germline V gene has CDR1 SNHLY and CDR2 FYNNEI. V lost 6 bases and J lost 4; bases outside the gene matches: 8. The CDR3 contains 14 residues.

The gene calls are TRBV27 and TRBJ2-1; perhaps TRBD2 as D (6 bases). Germline lookup yields CDR1 MNHEY and CDR2 SMNVEV (reference sequence). V was clipped by 3 bases and J by 9 bases, with 12 bases between them. There are 13 residues in the CDR3. The CDR3 DNA sequence: TGTGCCAGCAGTTTTACTAGCATCCGTGAGCAGTTCTTC. Amino acids: CASSFTSIREQFF.

This clonotype was recorded only once. The V gene is TRBV15, the J gene TRBJ1-5, with TRBD1 matching 7 bases. Germline loops: CDR1 LNHNV, CDR2 YYDKDF (reference sequence). The CDR3 length is 17 residues. The trim removed 1 base at V and 1 base at J, leaving 7 bases unmatched. Written as DNA, the CDR3 is TGTGCCACCAGCAGAGGGGCGACAGGGAGAAGCAATCAGCCCCAGCATTTT. Translation: CATSRGATGRSNQPQHF.

This chain joins TRBV14 and TRBJ2-7; the D gene is possibly TRBD1 (6 bases). From germline, CDR1 is SGHDN and CDR2 FVKESK. The CDR3 covers 14 residues. The germline V and J ends were trimmed by 1 base and 2 bases, with 9 bases remaining between them. DNA of the CDR3: TGTGCCAGCAGCCAAGCGGACAGACCCTACGAGCAGTACTTC. It yields the protein CASSQADRPYEQYF.

The chain carries TRBV4-1 and TRBJ2-4; maybe TRBD2 (5 bases). V lost 4 bases and J 5 bases, leaving 15 bases between the germline ends. CDR1 and CDR2 (germline): MGHRA, YSYEKL. This CDR3 region has 15 residues. This CDR3 is CASSLDPGWENIQYF. The CDR3 DNA reads TGCGCCAGCAGCCTAGACCCGGGATGGGAAAACATTCAGTACTTC.

Comments on this clonotype: The junction departs from the called germline gene at one end, perhaps through a read error. The chain is built from TRBV27 and TRBJ2-7; the D gene is possibly TRBD1 (6 bases). CDR1 and CDR2 from the germline V gene are MNHEY and SMNVEV (reference sequence). This CDR3 is 13 amino acids long. CDR3 sequence: CASSFGTYYEQYF. The CDR3, as DNA: TGTGCCAGCAGTTTCGGGACATACTACGAGCAGTACTTT.

This clonotype was counted once. The chain links TRBV29-1 to TRBJ1-2; D is undetermined. Germline assignment: CDR1 SQVTM and CDR2 ANQGSEA. The CDR3 runs to 15 residues. Trimming took 0 bases from V and 2 from J, leaving 13 bases between them. The CDR3 DNA sequence: TGCAGCGTTGAAGATAGCGGGCCCCGGAACTATGGCTACACCTTC. Its protein is CSVEDSGPRNYGYTF.

The chain combines TRBV12-3 or TRBV12-4 with TRBJ2-5, with 8 bases fitting TRBD1. This CDR3 comprises 15 residues. J was trimmed by 5 bases and V by 6 bases; bases with no gene match: 11. CDR3 DNA sequence: TGTGCCAGCAGGGGGACAGGCACCCATTGGGAGACCCAGTACTTC. Translating gives CASRGTGTHWETQYF.